This T cell receptor (beta chain) was sequenced in a study of blood T cell repertoires in COVID-19. Overall study context: COVID-19 samples collected from the United States, Italy and Spain covered acute and convalescent phases. PBMCs, B-cell-depleted T cells, or T cells provided the cDNA or gDNA that made up the material.

This CDR3 has 13 residues. V lost 5 bases to trimming and J lost 5 bases; unmatched junction nucleotides: 6. CDR1 and CDR2 (germline): SGHRS, YFSETQ. This clone was observed a few times. In the original workflow: Quantification of nucleated cells was approximated via reference gene primer amplification. Produced via immunoSEQ multiplex PCR; TCRdb's table is partial and in-frame only. V, J and clone size derive from that table, while D and trimming were established from the DNA sequence. The repertoire consists of over 200,000 clones, with 88% occurring once and the leading ten covering less than 3%. The sequence derives from a woman in her sixties or seventies with acute or convalescent COVID-19. The sequenced material came from peripheral blood. This chain connects TRBV5-1 to TRBJ1-1; 7 bases are a match to TRBD1. The CDR3 reads CASSDRAVTEAFF. CDR3 DNA sequence: TGCGCCAGCAGTGACAGGGCGGTGACTGAAGCTTTCTTT. Variable domain in full (rest from reference TRBV5-1 and TRBJ1-1): KAGVTQTPRYLIKTRGQQVTLSCSPISGHRSVSWYQQTPGQGLQFLFEYFSETQRNKGNFPGRFSGRQFSNSRSEMNVSTLELGDSALYLCASSDRAVTEAFFGQGTRLTVV.